This entry lists 8 T cell receptor beta chains sequenced from one sample in a study of cytomegalovirus exposure and HLA in healthy donors. The PCR employed 60 Vbeta primers together with 13 Jbeta primers. TCRdb's copy holds only in-frame clones and misses some; the assay was immunoSEQ multiplex PCR. The sample lists 200,000 to 250,000 clones, roughly 82% occurring once. Source material: PBMCs. All receptors derive from a woman in her 40s in good health and CMV-seropositive.

This clone was detected once. This chain joins TRBV6-5 and TRBJ1-1, with unresolved D. With 4 bases removed from V and 5 bases from J, the gap between germline ends came to 17 bases. CDR3 length: 15 residues. Per the germline V gene, CDR1 is MNHEY and CDR2 is SVGAGI. The CDR3 sequence: CASSSTSRPWTEAFF. CDR3 DNA sequence: TGTGCCAGCAGTTCCACGAGCAGGCCTTGGACTGAAGCTTTCTTT.

In nucleotides, the CDR3 is TGTGCCAGCAGCTTGGTTGGCACCGCCCACGAGCAGTACTTC. Encoded protein: CASSLVGTAHEQYF. The chain carries TRBV5-5 and TRBJ2-7; D gene uncertain. The CDR3 has 14 amino acids. Trimming left V 0 bases short and J 5 bases short, with 12 bases between. Germline V gene sequence: CDR1 SGHKS, CDR2 YYEKEE (reference sequence).

The CDR3 reads CASSLAFGGTPNQPQHF. CDR3 coding DNA: TGTGCCAGCAGCTTGGCCTTTGGGGGCACACCCAATCAGCCCCAGCATTTT. The chain joins TRBV5-8 to TRBJ1-5; D perhaps matches TRBD1 (6 bases). Germline values: CDR1 SGHTS, CDR2 YDEGEE. This CDR3 spans 17 amino acids. Trimming removed 0 bases from V and 3 bases from J, with 16 bases in between.

Concerning this clone itself: A much larger clone is a single base away; this may be a read error. The same CDR3 also results from other DNA sequences found in this sample. This chain joins TRBV11-2 and TRBJ1-2, with 7 positions matching TRBD1. The length of the CDR3 is 13 residues. V was clipped by 5 bases and J by 2 bases; unmatched bases: 2. Germline CDR1 and CDR2: SGHAT and FQNNGV. CDR3: CASSPDRNYGYTF. In DNA form, the CDR3 reads TGTGCCAGCAGCCCGGACAGGAACTATGGCTACACCTTC.

The chain couples TRBV4-1 to TRBJ2-1, with 8 bases identical to TRBD2. Per germline, CDR1 MGHRA and CDR2 YSYEKL. This CDR3 is built from 16 residues. Trimming took 0 bases from V and 4 from J; bases not matched to a gene: 5. As DNA, the CDR3 is TGCGCCAGCAGCCAAGATTCGGGGGGGGTTTACAATGAGCAGTTCTTC. This translates into CASSQDSGGVYNEQFF.

The chain uses TRBV7-9 and TRBJ1-6; D perhaps matches TRBD1 (5 bases). This CDR3 comprises 17 residues. Trimming shortened V by 0 bases and J by 10 bases, and 19 bases separated the two germline ends. Germline V CDR1 and CDR2: SEHNR, FQNEAQ (reference sequence). Here the CDR3 reads CASSLAGEGEIQSPLHF. In DNA, the CDR3 is TGTGCCAGCAGCTTAGCAGGGGAGGGTGAGATTCAATCACCCCTCCACTTT.

The chain recombines TRBV5-6 with TRBJ2-5, with 7 bases that match TRBD2. Germline-derived CDR1 and CDR2 are SGHDT and YYEEEE. The junction had 7 bases not matched to a gene; V was cut back by 1 base and J by 1 base. CDR3 length: 16 amino acids. The chain's CDR3 is CASSLMAGVGQETQYF. The CDR3 DNA is TGTGCCAGCAGCTTGATGGCGGGAGTTGGCCAAGAGACCCAGTACTTC.

This chain links TRBV27 with TRBJ1-2; TRBD1 might be the D (5 bases). V was trimmed by 1 base and J by 1 base, leaving 7 bases between them. CDR3 length equals 14 residues. Germline CDR1 reads MNHEY; CDR2 reads SMNVEV (reference sequence). The CDR3 DNA reads as TGTGCCAGCAGTTTATACGGGGGTAACTATGGCTACACCTTC. Translating gives CASSLYGGNYGYTF.